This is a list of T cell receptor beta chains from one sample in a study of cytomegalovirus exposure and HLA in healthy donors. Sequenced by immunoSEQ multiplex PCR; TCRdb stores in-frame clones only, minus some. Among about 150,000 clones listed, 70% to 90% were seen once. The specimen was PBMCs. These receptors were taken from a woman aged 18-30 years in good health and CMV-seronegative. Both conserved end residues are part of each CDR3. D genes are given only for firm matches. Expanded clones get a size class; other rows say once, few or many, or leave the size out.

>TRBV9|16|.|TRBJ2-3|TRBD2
TGTGCCAGCAGCATAGACAGCGGGGGGGCTACAGATACGCAGTATTTT
CASSIDSGGATDTQYF
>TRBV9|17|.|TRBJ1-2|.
TGTGCCAGCAGCGGCTATGAGGACAGCAAACGGGGCTATGGCTACACCTTC
CASSGYEDSKRGYGYTF
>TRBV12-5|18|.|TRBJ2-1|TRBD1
TGTGCTAGTGGTTTGGTCCTAGGGGGACAGGAAACCTACAATGAGCAGTTCTTC
CASGLVLGGQETYNEQFF
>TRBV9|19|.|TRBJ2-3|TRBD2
TGTGCCAGCAGCGTTTATTCCGGGACTAGCACCCGAGGGGCAGATACGCAGTATTTT
CASSVYSGTSTRGADTQYF
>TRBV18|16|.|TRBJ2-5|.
TGTGCCAGCTCACCACGTCTCGAAGTGTACCAAGAGGCCCAGTACTTC
CASSPRLEVYQEAQYF
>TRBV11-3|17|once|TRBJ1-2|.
TGTGCCAGCAGCATCCAAACCCAAGGGGGATGTGACTATGGCTACACCTTC
CASSIQTQGGCDYGYTF
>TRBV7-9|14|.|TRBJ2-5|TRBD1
TGTGCCAGCAGCTTCGCAGGGGGCCCAGAGACCCAGTACTTC
CASSFAGGPETQYF
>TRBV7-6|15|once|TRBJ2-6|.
TGTGCCAGCAGCTTAGAGGGGTCCGGGGCCAACGTCCTGACTTTC
CASSLEGSGANVLTF
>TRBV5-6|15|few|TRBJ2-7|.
TGTGCCAGCAGCTGGGGCGGGGAGAGTAGATACGAGCAGTACTTC
CASSWGGESRYEQYF
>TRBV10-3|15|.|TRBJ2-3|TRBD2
TGTGCCATCAGGGAGCGGGAGGGTAGCACAGATACGCAGTATTTT
CAIREREGSTDTQYF
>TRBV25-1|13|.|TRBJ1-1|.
TGTGCCAGCTCGGCGGGGGCTTGGACTGAAGCTTTCTTT
CASSAGAWTEAFF
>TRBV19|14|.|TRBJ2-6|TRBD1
TGTGCCAGCCGGGACAGCTCTGGGGCCAACGTCCTGACTTTC
CASRDSSGANVLTF
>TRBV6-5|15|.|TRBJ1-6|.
TGTGCCAGCAGTTACTCTACGCAGGGCAATTCACCCCTCCACTTT
CASSYSTQGNSPLHF
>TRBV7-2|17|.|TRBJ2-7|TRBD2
TGTGCCAGCAGCTTAGTGGCTAGCGGGAGTCCTGACTACGAGCAGTACTTC
CASSLVASGSPDYEQYF
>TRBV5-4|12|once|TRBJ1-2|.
TGTGCCAGCAACTCCGATTCTAATGGCTACACCTTC
CASNSDSNGYTF
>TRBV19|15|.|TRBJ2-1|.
TGTGCCAGTAGTATCCCAGACTTTAAGGGGAATGAGCAGTTCTTC
CASSIPDFKGNEQFF
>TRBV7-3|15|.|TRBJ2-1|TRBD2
TGTGCCAGCAGCTTAAATCTAGCGGGATACAATGAGCAGTTCTTC
CASSLNLAGYNEQFF
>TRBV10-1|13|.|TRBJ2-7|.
TGCGCCAGCAGTGAGCAACAGGAAAACGAGCAGTACTTC
CASSEQQENEQYF
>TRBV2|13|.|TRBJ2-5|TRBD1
TGTGCCAGCAATCCCCGACAGGGGGCTAGCCAGTACTTC
CASNPRQGASQYF
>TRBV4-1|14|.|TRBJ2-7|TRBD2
TGCGCCAGCAGCCAGGTTGCTAGCGGGGACGAGCAGTACTTC
CASSQVASGDEQYF
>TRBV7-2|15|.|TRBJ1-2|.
TGTGCCAGCAGCTTAGGGCAGGGTGACTTCTATGGCTACACCTTC
CASSLGQGDFYGYTF
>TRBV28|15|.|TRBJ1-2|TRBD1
TGTGCCAGCAGTTCCCCGCCCCAGGGGGCCTATGGCTACACCTTC
CASSSPPQGAYGYTF
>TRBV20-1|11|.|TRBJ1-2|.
TGCAGTGCAGGAGGGGAAGGTGGCTACACCTTC
CSAGGEGGYTF
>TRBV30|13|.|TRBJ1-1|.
TGTGCCTGGAGAGGGGGGGGTATTGCTGAAGCTTTCTTT
CAWRGGGIAEAFF
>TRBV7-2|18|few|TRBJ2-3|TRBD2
TGTGCCAGCAGCTTAGCGGGGCTAGCGGGCGGGCCCAGAGATACGCAGTATTTT
CASSLAGLAGGPRDTQYF
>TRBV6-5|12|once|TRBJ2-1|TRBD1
TGTGCCAGCGGACAGGGGAGCGATGAGCAGTTCTTC
CASGQGSDEQFF
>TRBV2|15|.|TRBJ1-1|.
TGTGCCAGCAGACTTGTGAACCTAGTGAACACTGAAGCTTTCTTT
CASRLVNLVNTEAFF
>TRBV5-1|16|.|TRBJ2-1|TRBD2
TGCGCCAGCAGCGAGGGAGGGACTAGCCCTTACAATGAGCAGTTCTTC
CASSEGGTSPYNEQFF
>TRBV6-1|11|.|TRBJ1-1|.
TGTGCCAGCAGCGAACAGGGCGAAGCTTTCTTT
CASSEQGEAFF
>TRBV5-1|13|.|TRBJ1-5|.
TGCGCCAGCAGCCAGGGGCCTAATCAGCCCCAGCATTTT
CASSQGPNQPQHF
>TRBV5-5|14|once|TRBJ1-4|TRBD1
TGTGCCAGCAGCCTGGGACAGTCGGGTGAAAAACTGTTTTTT
CASSLGQSGEKLFF
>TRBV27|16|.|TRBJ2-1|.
TGTGCCAGCAGTTTAAGGATCCAGGGGCCCTACAATGAGCAGTTCTTC
CASSLRIQGPYNEQFF
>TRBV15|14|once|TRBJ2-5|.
TGCGCCACCAGCAGAGCCCTCTCGGGAGAGACCCAGTACTTC
CATSRALSGETQYF
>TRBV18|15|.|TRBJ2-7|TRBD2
TGTGCCAGCTCACCACTCCCCGGGAGGACCTACGAGCAGTACTTC
CASSPLPGRTYEQYF
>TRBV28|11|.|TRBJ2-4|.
TGTGCCAGCAGTCTAGGCTTATTTCAGTACTTC
CASSLGLFQYF
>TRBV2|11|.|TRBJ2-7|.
TGTGCCAGCGTCAGGGGATACGAGCAGTACTTC
CASVRGYEQYF
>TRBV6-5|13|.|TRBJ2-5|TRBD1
TGTGCCAGCCTACAGGGGGCAGGAGAGACCCAGTACTTC
CASLQGAGETQYF
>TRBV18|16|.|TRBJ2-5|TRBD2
TGTGCCAGCTCACCACCTGTCCTAGCGGGGAAAGAGACCCAGTACTTC
CASSPPVLAGKETQYF
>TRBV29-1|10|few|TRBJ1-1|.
TGCAGCGTTGTTGTCTCTGAAGCTTTCTTT
CSVVVSEAFF
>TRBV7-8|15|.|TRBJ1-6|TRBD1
TGTGCCAGCAGCTTCGGGACAGGTTATAATTCACCCCTCCACTTT
CASSFGTGYNSPLHF
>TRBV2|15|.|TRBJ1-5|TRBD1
TGTGCCAGCAGTTCCAACAGGGGGATGGGTCAGCCCCAGCATTTT
CASSSNRGMGQPQHF
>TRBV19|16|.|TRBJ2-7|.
TGTGCCAGTAGTATAAGGAAACAGCGGCTTGACGACGAGCAGTACTTC
CASSIRKQRLDDEQYF
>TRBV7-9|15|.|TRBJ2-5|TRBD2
TGTTCCAGCACCACGAAAGGGACTAGCGGCGAGACCCAGTACTTC
CSSTTKGTSGETQYF
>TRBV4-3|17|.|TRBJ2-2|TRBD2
TGCGCCAGCAGCCAAGAGGGCGGGGGGGCCGACACCGGGGAGCTGTTTTTT
CASSQEGGGADTGELFF
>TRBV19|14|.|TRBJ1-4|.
TGTGCCAGTAGTCCCACAGGTTCGGATGAAAAACTGTTTTTT
CASSPTGSDEKLFF
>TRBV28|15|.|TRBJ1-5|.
TGTGCCAGCAGTCTCCTCAGCAGCGGCAATCAGCCCCAGCATTTT
CASSLLSSGNQPQHF
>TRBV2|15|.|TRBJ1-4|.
TGTGCCAGCAGTTACCGACAGGCGACAAATGAAAAACTGTTTTTT
CASSYRQATNEKLFF
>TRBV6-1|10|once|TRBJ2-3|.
TGTGCCAGCAGTTCGGATACGCAGTATTTT
CASSSDTQYF
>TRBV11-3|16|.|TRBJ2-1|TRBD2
TGTGCCAGCAGCTCCCGTAGCGGGGGGACCTACAATGAGCAGTTCTTC
CASSSRSGGTYNEQFF
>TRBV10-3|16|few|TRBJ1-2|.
TGTGCCATCAGTGAGTCGCGGCGGGGGACTAACTATGGCTACACCTTC
CAISESRRGTNYGYTF
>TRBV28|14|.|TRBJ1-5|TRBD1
TGTGCCAGCAGTCCAGGGGGACAGGGGATAGCCCAGCATTTT
CASSPGGQGIAQHF
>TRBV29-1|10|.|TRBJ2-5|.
TGCAGCGCGTACCAAGAGACCCAGTACTTC
CSAYQETQYF
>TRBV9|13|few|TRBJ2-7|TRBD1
TGTGCCAGCAGCTCACAGGGGTCCTACGAGCAGTACTTC
CASSSQGSYEQYF
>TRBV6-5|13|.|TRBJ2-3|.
TGTGCCAGCAGTTCCCGGGGGACAGATACGCAGTATTTT
CASSSRGTDTQYF
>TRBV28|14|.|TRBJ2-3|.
TGTGCCAGCAGTCAGGGGTACTCCCCAGATACGCAGTATTTT
CASSQGYSPDTQYF
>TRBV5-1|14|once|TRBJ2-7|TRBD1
TGCGCCAGCAGCTGGACGACAGGGGGCTTTGAGCAGTACTTC
CASSWTTGGFEQYF
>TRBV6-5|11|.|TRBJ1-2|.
TGTGCCAGCAGTTCCTTTTATGGCTACACCTTC
CASSSFYGYTF
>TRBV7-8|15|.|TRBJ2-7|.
TGTGCCAGCAGCTTGGAGACCGGGAGCGCCTACGAGCAGTACTTC
CASSLETGSAYEQYF
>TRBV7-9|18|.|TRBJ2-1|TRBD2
TGTGCCAGCAGCATTGGACTAGCGGGAGGGTCTATTATCGATGAGCAGTTCTTC
CASSIGLAGGSIIDEQFF